Presented here are 26 T cell receptor beta chains from one specimen sequenced in a study of CD8+ T cells in alopecia areata. cDNA prepared by RNA extraction and subsequent reverse transcription served as the template for sequencing. Profiling relied on immunoSEQ multiplex PCR, and the TCRdb table lists in-frame clones only, not all of them. The sample was found to contain about 270,000 clones, and every one recurs. Using CD4, CD8alpha, NKG2D, NKG2ACE and other markers, pooled cutaneous lymph node cells were sorted. The specimen was CD4+ T cells sorted from a lymph node. These receptors originate from a C3H/HeJ mouse with alopecia areata. The strain's MHC haplotype is H2-k.

This clone occurred a few times. Genes and germline are mouse. From the germline J gene comes the end of the CDR3, since the read stops 4 residues before it. This rearrangement joins TRBV19 to TRBJ2-7, with 8 bases that match TRBD2. This CDR3 has 14 residues. Trimming cost V 0 bases and J 1 base; bases outside gene matches: 0. The V gene's germline CDR1 is FNHDT and CDR2 SITEND (reference sequence). CDR3 residues: CASSIDWGSYEQYF. The part of the CDR3 DNA that was read is TGTGCCAGCAGTATAGACTGGGGGTCCTAT.

As regards this clone: Gene and germline names: mouse. From the germline J gene comes the end of the CDR3, since the read stops 4 residues before it. V is TRBV17 and J is TRBJ2-1, with 7 bases fitting TRBD2. Trimming took 4 bases from V and 1 from J; bases not matched to a gene: 1. The CDR3 is 14 residues long. CDR1 MNHDT and CDR2 YYDKIL come from the germline V gene. The CDR3 here is CASSTWGNYAEQFF. The part of the CDR3 DNA that was read is TGTGCTAGCAGTACCTGGGGGAACTATGCT.

In the case of this clone: Mouse gene names apply. The CDR3 is cut off 4 residues early in the read; its end comes from the germline J gene. The chain is built from TRBV13-1 and TRBJ2-7; 10 bases line up with TRBD2. The CDR3 extends over 15 amino acids. The V gene's germline CDR1 is NSHNY and CDR2 SYGAGN. The CDR3 sequence is CASSDAEDWGYEQYF. The part of the CDR3 DNA that was read is TGTGCCAGCAGTGATGCAGAGGACTGGGGGTAT.

This clone was seen a handful of times. The listed genes are named as in mouse. The read ends 4 residues early relative to the CDR3; the germline J gene fills the gap. This rearrangement joins TRBV13-1 to TRBJ2-3; tentatively, D is TRBD1 (6 bases). Germline CDR1 NSHNY, CDR2 SYGAGN. V gave up 4 bases and J gave up 3 bases, with 9 bases separating them. The CDR3 is made up of 13 amino acids. The covered CDR3 bases are TGTGCCAGCAGTCCCGGGACAGCAGAA. Translation gives CASSPGTAE. The CDR3, in full, reads CASSPGTAETLYF.

As concerns this clone: The gene names here belong to mouse. The read terminates 4 residues ahead of where the CDR3 ends, so the germline J gene completes it. The chain combines TRBV13-1 with TRBJ2-2, with 8 positions matching TRBD1. Germline V gene sequence: CDR1 NSHNY, CDR2 SYGAGN. The CDR3 runs to 14 residues. The V gene end was trimmed by 3 bases and the J gene end by 4 bases; junction bases not matched to a gene: 2. The CDR3 loop reads CASSAQGATGQLYF. The sequenced part of the CDR3 DNA is TGTGCCAGCAGTGCGCAGGGGGCCACCGGG.

This clone was counted between two and nine times. Germline and genes: mouse. The missing CDR3 end, 4 residues past where the read stops, is filled in from the germline J gene. The V and J genes are TRBV13-2 and TRBJ1-1; 9 bases match TRBD1. The germline CDR1 and CDR2 sequences are NNHNN and SYGAGS (reference sequence). V shed 1 base, J shed 4 bases, and the junction held 8 bases outside the gene matches. The CDR3 runs to 16 residues. The CDR3 region is CASGDPGQGRGTEVFF. The covered CDR3 bases are TGTGCCAGCGGTGATCCGGGACAGGGAAGAGGCACA.

This clone turned up a few times. Gene labels here are mouse ones. The CDR3 end falls 4 residues outside the read, so it is completed with the germline J gene. Other DNA sequences in the same sample also yield this CDR3. The rearrangement uses TRBV1 and TRBJ2-3; 8 bases match TRBD2. The CDR3 covers 15 residues. V shed 3 bases, J shed 1 base, and the junction held 3 bases outside the gene matches. In germline, CDR1 is NSQYPW, CDR2 LRSPGD (reference sequence). The CDR3 is CTCSAGGRGAETLYF. The covered CDR3 bases are TGCACCTGCAGTGCGGGGGGGCGCGGTGCAGAA. Supplemented by reference TRBV1 and TRBJ2-3, the full variable domain reads VTLLEQNPRWRLVPRGQAVNLRCILKNSQYPWMSWYQQDLQKQLQWLFTLRSPGDKEVKSLPGADYLATRVTDTELRLQVANMSQGRTLYCTCSAGGRGAETLYFGSGTRLTVL.

Turning to this clone: Gene and germline names: mouse. The CDR3 end falls 4 residues outside the read, so it is completed with the germline J gene. Other DNA sequences of this sample code for an identical CDR3. The genes are TRBV4 and TRBJ2-1; 9 bases fit TRBD2. Unmatched junction bases numbered 1, after V lost 3 bases and J lost 4 bases. CDR3 length: 14 amino acids. In germline, CDR1 is LGHDT, CDR2 YNNKQL (reference sequence). The CDR3 bases that were read are TGTGCCAGCAGCTACCTGGGGGGGTATGCT. As protein: CASSYLGGYA. The entire CDR3 protein reads CASSYLGGYAEQFF. The variable domain in full, with the rest retrieved from reference TRBV4 and TRBJ2-1, is ETAVFQTPNYHVTQVGNEVSFNCKQTLGHDTMYWYKQDSKKLLKIMFSYNNKQLIVNETVPRRFSPQSSDKAHLNLRIKSVEPEDSAVYLCASSYLGGYAEQFFGPGTRLTVL.

In regard to this clone: Gene names and germline refer to mouse. The read ends 4 residues shy of where the CDR3 ends; the end is completed using the germline J gene. In the same sample, other DNA sequences code for this CDR3. The chain couples TRBV13-1 to TRBJ1-1, with D perhaps TRBD1 (6 bases). Trimming removed 0 bases from V and 0 bases from J, with 9 bases in between. The CDR3 loop spans 15 amino acids. Germline values: CDR1 NSHNY, CDR2 SYGAGN. The CDR3 sequence: CASSDAWTANTEVFF. The sequenced part of the CDR3 DNA is TGTGCCAGCAGTGATGCCTGGACAGCAAACACA.

The table lists this clone with a few counts. The genes are named according to mouse. Sequencing ends 4 residues short of the CDR3 end; the germline J gene provides the rest. The chain uses TRBV13-1 and TRBJ1-2; 8 bases match TRBD1. V was pared by 1 base and J by 0 bases, with 2 bases of the junction left unmatched. The CDR3 consists of 15 residues. Germline V gives CDR1 NSHNY, CDR2 SYGAGN. CDR3 DNA, as far as it was read: TGTGCCAGCAGTGATACAGGGGGTACAAACTCC. It translates to CASSDTGGTNS. The entire CDR3 protein reads CASSDTGGTNSDYTF.

This clone turned up a few times. The gene names here belong to mouse. The read ends 3 residues before the CDR3 terminus; that terminus is restored from the germline J gene. The same CDR3 arises from other DNA sequences in this sample as well. This chain uses TRBV13-1 with TRBJ1-6; the match to TRBD1 covers 10 bases. TRBJ1-6 is annotated as an ORF whose role is uncertain. CDR3 length: 16 residues. With 2 bases clipped from V and 2 bases from J, the junction kept 1 base outside the gene matches. Per the germline V gene, CDR1 is NSHNY and CDR2 is SYGAGN. This chain's CDR3 is CASSEDRGTYNSPLYF. CDR3 DNA (partial): TGTGCCAGCAGTGAGGACAGGGGGACCTATAATTCGCCC.

This clone has a handful of counts. Gene names are mouse gene names. The read halts 4 residues ahead of the CDR3 end, with the missing end drawn from the germline J gene. The chain joins TRBV5 to TRBJ2-1, with 8 positions matching TRBD2. Germline-derived CDR1 and CDR2 are LGHNA and YNLKQL (reference sequence). This CDR3 contains 15 residues. Trimming took 4 bases from V and 3 from J; bases not matched to a gene: 5. CDR3 bases read: TGTGCCAGCAGCCTCACGGGACTGGCCTATGCT. Translation: CASSLTGLAYA. The whole CDR3 protein is CASSLTGLAYAEQFF.

This clone was counted many times. Genes here carry mouse names. With the read ending 4 residues before the CDR3 end, the germline J gene is used to fill in that end. The rearrangement joins TRBV17 to TRBJ2-3; D is unclear. The V end was cut by 3 bases, the J end by 0 bases, with 7 bases between. Germline CDR1 and CDR2: MNHDT and YYDKIL. The CDR3 sequence is 14 residues long. Incomplete CDR3 DNA: TGTGCTAGCAGTAGTATTGGTAGTGCAGAA. Translating gives CASSSIGSAE. The full CDR3 reads CASSSIGSAETLYF.

A note on this clone: Genes here carry mouse names. Read sequence stops 4 residues before the CDR3 end, and the germline J gene provides the missing end. This rearrangement joins TRBV5 to TRBJ2-3, with D hard to call. The CDR3 is 13 amino acids. Per the germline V gene, CDR1 is LGHNA and CDR2 is YNLKQL (reference sequence). Trimming stripped 8 bases from V and 1 base from J, with 10 bases between. CDR3 loop: CASAREGAETLYF. The CDR3 bases that were read are TGTGCCAGCGCCCGCGAGGGTGCAGAA.

There are a few counts of this clone. Mouse germline and gene names are used. The covered CDR3 bases are TGTGCCAGCGGTGACGACTGGGGGGGGAATGCT. Its protein product is CASGDDWGGNA. The full CDR3 sequence reads CASGDDWGGNAEQFF. The rearrangement uses TRBV13-2 and TRBJ2-1, with 11 bases aligning to TRBD2. Coverage ceases 4 residues before the CDR3 finishes, and the germline J gene fills in the end. Germline V gives CDR1 NNHNN, CDR2 SYGAGS (reference sequence). The CDR3 is 15 residues long. Unmatched junction bases numbered 3, after V lost 2 bases and J lost 5 bases.

As regards this clone: A much larger clone lies one base from this, so it may be a read error. Gene names are the mouse ones. The read terminates 4 residues ahead of where the CDR3 ends, so the germline J gene completes it. The sample carries other DNA sequences with the same CDR3. The genes are TRBV13-1 and TRBJ2-5, with D perhaps TRBD1 (6 bases). This CDR3 comprises 14 residues. Germline V gene lookup returns CDR1 NSHNY and CDR2 SYGAGN. Trimming pared 5 bases from V and 0 bases from J, leaving 10 bases between. This CDR3 reads CASSRTVNQDTQYF. Incomplete CDR3 DNA: TGTGCCAGCAGCCGGACAGTTAACCAAGAC.

The table lists this clone with a few counts. The germline and genes are mouse ones. The CDR3 extends 4 residues past the end of the read, so its final part is completed from the germline J gene. The rearrangement joins TRBV13-1 to TRBJ2-1; TRBD1 agrees at 10 bases. This CDR3 has 15 amino acids. Germline CDR1 reads NSHNY; CDR2 reads SYGAGN. The CDR3 region is CASNPRDRGRAEQFF. The CDR3 bases that were read are TGTGCCAGCAACCCCCGGGACAGGGGACGGGCT.

Of note for this clone: Mouse gene names and germline throughout. The CDR3 end lies 4 residues beyond the end of the read and is filled in from the germline J gene. The rearrangement uses TRBV2 and TRBJ2-1, with a possible D match to TRBD1 (5 bases). CDR3 length equals 14 residues. Trimming took 2 bases from V and 0 from J, leaving 5 bases between them. Germline values: CDR1 LGHNA, CDR2 YSYQKL. The CDR3 protein is CASSQTGNYAEQFF. Incomplete CDR3 DNA: TGTGCCAGCAGCCAAACAGGTAACTATGCT.

In this sample, this clone turned up a few times. These gene names are mouse names. The sequenced fragment ends 4 residues before the CDR3 boundary, so the rest is inferred from the germline J gene. The chain employs TRBV1 and TRBJ1-2; D is uncertain. Trimming cost V 1 base and J 0 bases, with 9 bases left between them. CDR3 length: 15 residues. From germline, CDR1 is NSQYPW and CDR2 LRSPGD (reference sequence). The sequenced CDR3 bases are TGCACCTGCAGTGCAGTCCACACTGCAAACTCC. As protein: CTCSAVHTANS. The full CDR3 sequence reads CTCSAVHTANSDYTF.

Points on this clone: Germline and genes: mouse. With the read ending 4 residues before the CDR3 end, the germline J gene is used to fill in that end. The chain joins TRBV29 to TRBJ1-1; TRBD1 matches at 11 bases. The CDR3 length is 12 residues. Germline assignment: CDR1 MSHET and CDR2 SYDVDS. V gave up 9 bases and J gave up 4 bases; unmatched junction bases: 1. The CDR3 loop reads CASGTGGTEVFF. The sequenced CDR3 bases are TGTGCTAGTGGGACAGGGGGCACA.

This clone has just a few counts. The germline and genes are mouse ones. The read stops 4 residues short of the end of the CDR3; the missing end is completed from the germline J gene. The chain has TRBV19 and TRBJ2-4; 10 bases align to TRBD2. There are 14 residues in the CDR3. Germline V lookup: CDR1 FNHDT, CDR2 SITEND (reference sequence). The V and J ends lost 5 bases and 1 base, in that order; junction bases with no gene match: 1. The DNA read from the CDR3 is TGTGCCAGCAGAGACTGGGGGGGTCAAAAC. Encoded protein: CASRDWGGQN. The full CDR3 reads CASRDWGGQNTLYF.

This clone has only a few counts. Gene names follow the mouse nomenclature. The read is 4 residues too short to cover the CDR3 end, so that end is filled in from the germline J gene. The same CDR3 also results from other DNA sequences found in this sample. The genes are TRBV19 and TRBJ2-3; 7 bases agree with TRBD1. The CDR3 sequence is 15 residues long. In germline, CDR1 is FNHDT, CDR2 SITEND (reference sequence). V lost 0 bases and J lost 0; bases outside the gene matches: 1. The CDR3 loop is CASSIARGSAETLYF. The DNA read from the CDR3 is TGTGCCAGCAGTATAGCCAGGGGGAGTGCAGAA.

A few counts support this clone. Gene labels here are mouse ones. The sequence runs out 4 residues before the end of the CDR3; the remainder is reconstructed from the germline J gene. This rearrangement joins TRBV13-3 to TRBJ2-7, with a weak D call TRBD1 (6 bases). Germline loops: CDR1 NNHDY, CDR2 SYVADS. This CDR3 has 12 amino acids. CDR3 residues: CASSQGSYEQYF. The sequenced CDR3 bases are TGTGCCAGCAGTCAGGGGTCGTAT.

Of note for this clone: The listed genes are named as in mouse. Read sequence stops 4 residues before the CDR3 end, and the germline J gene provides the missing end. The rearrangement uses TRBV14 and TRBJ2-7, with 10 nucleotides matching TRBD2. After removal of 5 bases from V and 0 bases from J, the junction contained 2 bases not matched to a gene. This CDR3 has 14 amino acids. Germline V lookup: CDR1 SGHDT, CDR2 FRDEAV. Partial CDR3 DNA: TGTGCCAGCAGAGACTGGGGGGACTCCTAT. It is translated as CASRDWGDSY. The full CDR3 is CASRDWGDSYEQYF.

In this sample, this clone turned up a few times. Mouse names are used for the genes. The missing CDR3 end, 4 residues past where the read stops, is filled in from the germline J gene. The sample carries other DNA sequences with the same CDR3. V usage is TRBV13-1 and J usage is TRBJ2-1, with TRBD2 as a possible D gene (6 bases). The CDR3 sequence is 15 residues long. Germline V lookup: CDR1 NSHNY, CDR2 SYGAGN. V dropped 0 bases and J dropped 0 bases, with 7 bases sitting between them. The sequenced part of the CDR3 DNA is TGTGCCAGCAGTGATGCTGGGGCTAACTATGCT. It translates to CASSDAGANYA. In full, the CDR3 reads CASSDAGANYAEQFF.

Only a few counts were recorded for this clone. These gene names are mouse names. Sequencing ends 4 residues short of the CDR3 end; the germline J gene provides the rest. The chain couples TRBV1 to TRBJ2-1; 9 nucleotides align to TRBD1. Germline CDR1 is NSQYPW and CDR2 is LRSPGD (reference sequence). Unmatched junction bases numbered 3, after V lost 3 bases and J lost 3 bases. This CDR3 has 15 amino acids. This chain's CDR3 is CTCSATGGSYAEQFF. The DNA read from the CDR3 is TGCACCTGCAGTGCCACAGGGGGCTCCTATGCT.